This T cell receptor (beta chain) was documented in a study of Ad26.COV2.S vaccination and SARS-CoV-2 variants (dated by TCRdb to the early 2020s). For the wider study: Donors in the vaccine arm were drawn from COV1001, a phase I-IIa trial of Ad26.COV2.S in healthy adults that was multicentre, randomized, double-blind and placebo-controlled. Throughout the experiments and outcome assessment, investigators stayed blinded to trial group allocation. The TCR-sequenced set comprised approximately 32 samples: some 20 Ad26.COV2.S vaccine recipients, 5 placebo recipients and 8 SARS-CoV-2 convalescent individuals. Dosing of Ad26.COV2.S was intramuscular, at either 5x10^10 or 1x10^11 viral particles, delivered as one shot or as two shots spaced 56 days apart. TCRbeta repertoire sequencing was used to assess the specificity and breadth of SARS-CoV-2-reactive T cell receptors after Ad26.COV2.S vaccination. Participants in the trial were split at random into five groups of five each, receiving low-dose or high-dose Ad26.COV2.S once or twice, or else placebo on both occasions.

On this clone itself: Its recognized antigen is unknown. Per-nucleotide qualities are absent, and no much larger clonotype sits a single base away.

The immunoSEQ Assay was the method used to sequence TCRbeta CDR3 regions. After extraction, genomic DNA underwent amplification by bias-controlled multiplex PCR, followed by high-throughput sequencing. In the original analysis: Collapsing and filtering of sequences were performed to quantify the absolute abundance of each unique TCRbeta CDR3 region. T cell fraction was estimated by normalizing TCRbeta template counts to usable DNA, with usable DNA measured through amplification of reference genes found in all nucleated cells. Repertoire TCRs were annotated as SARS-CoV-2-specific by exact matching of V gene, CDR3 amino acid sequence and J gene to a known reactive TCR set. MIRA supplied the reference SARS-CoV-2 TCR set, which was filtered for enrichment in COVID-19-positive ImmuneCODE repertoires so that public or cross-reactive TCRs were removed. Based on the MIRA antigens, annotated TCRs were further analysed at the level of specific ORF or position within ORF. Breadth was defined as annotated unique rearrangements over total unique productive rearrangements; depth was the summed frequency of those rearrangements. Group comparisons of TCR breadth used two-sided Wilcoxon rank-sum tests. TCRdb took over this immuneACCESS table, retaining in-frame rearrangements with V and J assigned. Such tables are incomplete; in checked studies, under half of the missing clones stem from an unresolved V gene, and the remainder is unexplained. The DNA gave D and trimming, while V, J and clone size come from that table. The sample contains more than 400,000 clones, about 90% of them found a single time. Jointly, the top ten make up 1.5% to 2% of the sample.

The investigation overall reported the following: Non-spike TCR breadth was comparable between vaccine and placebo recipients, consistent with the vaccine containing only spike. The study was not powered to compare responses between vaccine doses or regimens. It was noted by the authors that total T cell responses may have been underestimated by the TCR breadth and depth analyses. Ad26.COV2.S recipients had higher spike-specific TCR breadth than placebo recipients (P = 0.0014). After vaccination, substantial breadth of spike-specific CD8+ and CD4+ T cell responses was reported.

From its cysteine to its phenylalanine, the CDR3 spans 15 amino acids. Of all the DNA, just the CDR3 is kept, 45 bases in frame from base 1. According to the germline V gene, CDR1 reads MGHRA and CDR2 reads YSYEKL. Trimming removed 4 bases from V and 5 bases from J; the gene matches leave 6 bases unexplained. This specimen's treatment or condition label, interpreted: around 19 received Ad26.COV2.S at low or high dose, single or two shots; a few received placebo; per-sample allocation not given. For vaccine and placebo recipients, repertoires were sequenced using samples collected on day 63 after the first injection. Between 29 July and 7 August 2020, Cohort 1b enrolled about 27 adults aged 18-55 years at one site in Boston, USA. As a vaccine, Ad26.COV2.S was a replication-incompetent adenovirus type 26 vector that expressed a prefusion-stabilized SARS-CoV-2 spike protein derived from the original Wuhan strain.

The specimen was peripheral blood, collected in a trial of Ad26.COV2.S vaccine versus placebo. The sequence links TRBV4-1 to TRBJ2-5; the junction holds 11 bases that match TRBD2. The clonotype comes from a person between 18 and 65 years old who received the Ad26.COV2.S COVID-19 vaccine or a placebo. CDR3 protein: CASSRLAGGQETQYF. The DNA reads TGCGCCAGCAGCCGTTTAGCGGGGGGGCAGGAGACCCAGTACTTC.